The 14 T cell receptor beta chains below come from one sample, sequenced in a study of T cells in Graves' hyperthyroidism and ophthalmopathy. RNA transcripts yielded amplified TCR beta CDR3 regions. A first-round RT-PCR of the TCR CDR3 used the HTBI primer set. Via MiXCR, TCRdb re-called the multiplex PCR reads, giving one row per CDR3 protein. This sample has around 350,000 distinct CDR3 sequences, with 19% found just once. The sample taken for sequencing was blood. The source of these receptors is a woman aged 18-35 years with Graves' hyperthyroidism.

This clonotype was counted at least ten times. CDR3 DNA sequence: TGTGCCACCAGCAGAAGCGGCGGGGCCAACGTCCTGACTTTC. Translation: CATSRSGGANVLTF. The chain employs TRBV15 and TRBJ2-6, with a possible D match to TRBD2 (5 bases). Trimming shortened V by 2 bases and J by 4 bases, and 6 bases separated the two germline ends. The CDR3 consists of 14 residues. Germline V lookup: CDR1 LNHNV, CDR2 YYDKDF (reference sequence).

In this sample, this clonotype turned up many times. This sequence joins TRBV29-1 and TRBJ1-2, with D unclear. The CDR3 has 11 amino acids. The V and J ends lost 5 bases and 3 bases respectively, with 7 bases between them. Germline V CDR1 and CDR2: SQVTM, ANQGSEA. CDR3 region: CSVTEDYGYTF. CDR3 bases: TGCAGCGTTACAGAGGACTATGGCTACACCTTC.

This chain connects TRBV12-3 or TRBV12-4 to TRBJ2-7, with D maybe TRBD2 (5 bases). This CDR3 is 15 amino acids long. Trimming shortened V by 6 bases and J by 2 bases, and 17 bases separated the two germline ends. The CDR3, as DNA: TGTGCCAGCAGCCCAACTAGGCAGATTACCTACGAGCAGTACTTC. It translates to CASSPTRQITYEQYF.

The CDR3 reads CAWSPSIWRAETSYEQYF. CDR3 nucleotide sequence: TGTGCCTGGAGTCCCTCTATATGGCGGGCGGAGACGTCCTACGAGCAGTACTTC. This sequence joins TRBV11-2 and TRBJ2-7, with D possibly matching TRBD2 (5 bases). The CDR3 runs 18 residues. Trimming shortened V by 11 bases and J by 1 base, and 30 bases separated the two germline ends. Germline V lookup: CDR1 SGHAT, CDR2 FQNNGV.

To note about this clonotype: At one end, the junction sequence differs from germline, possibly due to a read error. This chain links TRBV6-1 with TRBJ1-5; 8 bases are shared with TRBD1. Germline loops: CDR1 MNHNS, CDR2 SASEGT. The CDR3 runs to 15 residues. This CDR3 is CASREDRGYNQPQHF. CDR3 in DNA: TGTGCCAGCAGGGAAGACAGGGGCTACAATCAGCCCCAGCATTTT.

This clonotype was recorded at least ten times. The rearrangement uses TRBV3-1 and TRBJ1-1; D is unclear. This CDR3 is built from 15 residues. V lost 0 bases and J lost 6, with 14 bases in between. Germline V gene sequence: CDR1 LGHDT, CDR2 YNNKEL (reference sequence). CDR3 sequence: CASSQDQEGGPEAFF. DNA of the CDR3: TGTGCCAGCAGCCAAGACCAGGAAGGAGGCCCTGAAGCTTTCTTT.

This clonotype has ten or more counts. This sequence may be a read error, since a much larger clone differs from it by one base. V usage is TRBV6-1 and J usage is TRBJ2-7; tentative D call: TRBD1 (6 bases). Trimming removed 7 bases from V and 9 bases from J, with 19 bases in between. The CDR3 covers 13 residues. Germline lookup yields CDR1 MNHNS and CDR2 SASEGT. CDR3 sequence reads: CASTETGKSGQYF. CDR3 in DNA: TGTGCCAGCACCGAAACAGGGAAGAGCGGGCAGTACTTC.

This clonotype showed up many times. The V gene is TRBV13, the J gene TRBJ1-1; unclear D gene. This CDR3 contains 13 residues. The germline V gene encodes CDR1 PRHDT and CDR2 FYEKMQ (reference sequence). V was pared by 4 bases and J by 1 base, with 7 bases between. The CDR3 here is CASSSPGNTEAFF. CDR3 coding DNA: TGTGCCAGCAGCTCCCCGGGGAACACTGAAGCTTTCTTT.

This clonotype appeared many times. A read error may produce the germline difference seen at one junction end. This sequence joins TRBV15 and TRBJ2-7, with D uncertain. CDR3 length: 14 amino acids. From germline, CDR1 is LNHNV and CDR2 YYDKDF (reference sequence). This CDR3 is CATSRDRASHEQYF. DNA for the CDR3: TGTGCCACCAGCAGAGATCGCGCCTCCCACGAGCAGTACTTC.

This clonotype has a count of ten or more. The genes are TRBV11-2 and TRBJ2-7; 7 bases match TRBD1. V was clipped by 3 bases and J by 6 bases; unmatched bases: 20. Per the germline V gene, CDR1 is SGHAT and CDR2 is FQNNGV. CDR3 size: 18 residues. In nucleotides, the CDR3 is TGTGCCAGCAGCTTTTTCTACGGGGTCGGGGACAGCCGGCGCGAGCAGTACTTC. This sequence encodes CASSFFYGVGDSRREQYF.

This clonotype was seen repeatedly, ten times or more. The chain carries TRBV6-1 and TRBJ2-5, with a tentative D call TRBD1 (5 bases). This CDR3 has 15 residues. V lost 6 bases and J lost 9, with 23 bases in between. Looked up from germline, CDR1 is MNHNS and CDR2 is SASEGT. The chain's CDR3 is CASRDGPRGGKSQYF. CDR3 DNA: TGTGCCAGCAGGGACGGACCTAGGGGCGGCAAGTCCCAGTACTTC.

This clonotype was seen at least ten times. The chain links TRBV20-1 to TRBJ2-2, with 8 bases that match TRBD1. Trimming cost V 1 base and J 5 bases; bases outside gene matches: 9. The germline gives CDR1 DFQATT, CDR2 SNEGSKA (reference sequence). The CDR3 length is 16 residues. The CDR3 region is CSARVPGQAGTGELFF. Here the CDR3 DNA reads TGCAGTGCTAGAGTACCGGGACAGGCAGGGACCGGGGAGCTGTTTTTT.

The V gene is TRBV2, the J gene TRBJ2-5; D ambiguous. The CDR3 loop spans 13 amino acids. V gave up 7 bases and J gave up 5 bases, with 14 bases separating them. The germline gives CDR1 SNHLY, CDR2 FYNNEI. For the CDR3, the DNA is TGTGCCAGCAACCCTACGGTGGTGGAGACCCAGTACTTC. This codes for CASNPTVVETQYF.

This clonotype was counted ten times or more. The chain couples TRBV29-1 to TRBJ1-2; D is uncertain. Between the trimmed V and J ends, which lost 0 bases and 6 bases, there was a span of 11 bases. This CDR3 is built from 13 residues. The germline CDR1 and CDR2 sequences are SQVTM and ANQGSEA. The CDR3 coding sequence is TGCAGCGTTGAAGACCTCGGGTTCCATGGCTACACCTTC. It specifies CSVEDLGFHGYTF.